This T cell receptor beta chain is from a study of low-dose radiotherapy and immunotherapy resistance in tumors. Time point of the sample: before trial treatment. The therapy administered to donors comprised nivolumab, ipilimumab, aspirin, low-dose cyclophosphamide and low-dose radiotherapy. This clonotype was seen many times. TRAV and TRBV primers primed cDNA for both TCRalpha and TCRbeta. A constant-region primer paired with the V-primer adapter amplified TCRs over about 19 PCR cycles. One entry per CDR3 protein results from TCRdb running MiXCR on the reads. The data hold more than 70,000 distinct CDR3 sequences, with around a third observed a single time. V lost 0 bases to trimming and J lost 6 bases, with 14 bases between them. Germline CDR1 is LGHNA and CDR2 is YSLEER. This CDR3 contains 15 residues.

This TCR came from a female donor with ovarian cancer. The sequencing used PBMCs, collected before treatment. This rearrangement joins TRBV4-3 to TRBJ1-2; no reliable D call. CDR3 sequence (DNA): TGCGCCAGCAGCCAAGATTGGGGATGGGAAAATGGCTACACCTTC. This gives the protein CASSQDWGWENGYTF.